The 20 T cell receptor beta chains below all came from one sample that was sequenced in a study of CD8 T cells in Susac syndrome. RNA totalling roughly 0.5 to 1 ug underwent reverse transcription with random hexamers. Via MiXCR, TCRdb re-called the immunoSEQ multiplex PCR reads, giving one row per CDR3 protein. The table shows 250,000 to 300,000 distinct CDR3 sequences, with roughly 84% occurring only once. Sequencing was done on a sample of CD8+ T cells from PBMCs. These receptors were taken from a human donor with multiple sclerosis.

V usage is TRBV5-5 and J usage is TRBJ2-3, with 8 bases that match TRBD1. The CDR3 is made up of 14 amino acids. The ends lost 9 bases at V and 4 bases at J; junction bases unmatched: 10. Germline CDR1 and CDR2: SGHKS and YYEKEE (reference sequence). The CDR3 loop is CATDLDRGSDTQYF. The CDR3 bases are TGTGCCACCGATTTAGACAGGGGATCAGATACGCAGTATTTT.

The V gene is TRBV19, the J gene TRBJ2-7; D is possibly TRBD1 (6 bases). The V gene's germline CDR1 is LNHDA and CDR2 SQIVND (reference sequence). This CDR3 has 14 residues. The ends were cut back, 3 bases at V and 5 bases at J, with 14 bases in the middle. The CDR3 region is CASSIFAGAHEQYF. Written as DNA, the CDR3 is TGTGCCAGTAGTATCTTCGCAGGGGCCCACGAGCAGTACTTC.

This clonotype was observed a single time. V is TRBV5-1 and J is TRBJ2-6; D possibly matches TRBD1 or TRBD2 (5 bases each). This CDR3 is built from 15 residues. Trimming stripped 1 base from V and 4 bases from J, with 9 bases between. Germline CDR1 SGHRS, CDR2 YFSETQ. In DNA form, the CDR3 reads TGCGCCAGCAGCTTGTGGAGGACAGGGGCCAACGTCCTGACTTTC. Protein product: CASSLWRTGANVLTF.

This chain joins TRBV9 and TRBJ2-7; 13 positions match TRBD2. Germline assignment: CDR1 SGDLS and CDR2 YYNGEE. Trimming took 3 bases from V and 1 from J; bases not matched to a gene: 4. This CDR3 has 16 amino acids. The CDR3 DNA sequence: TGTGCCAGCAGCGGGGGACTAGCGGGACCATCCTACGAGCAGTACTTC. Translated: CASSGGLAGPSYEQYF.

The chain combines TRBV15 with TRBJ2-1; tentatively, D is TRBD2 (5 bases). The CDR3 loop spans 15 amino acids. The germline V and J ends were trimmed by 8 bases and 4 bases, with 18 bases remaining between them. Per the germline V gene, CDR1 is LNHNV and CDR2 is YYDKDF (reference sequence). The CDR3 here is CATRRATGRYNEQFF. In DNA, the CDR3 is TGTGCCACCCGTCGAGCGACGGGAAGATACAATGAGCAGTTCTTC.

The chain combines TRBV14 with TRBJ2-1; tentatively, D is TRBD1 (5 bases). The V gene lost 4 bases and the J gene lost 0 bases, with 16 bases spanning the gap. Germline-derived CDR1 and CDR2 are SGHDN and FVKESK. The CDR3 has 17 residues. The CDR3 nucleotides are TGTGCCAGCAGCCTGCCCCTCAGGGCAAGCTCCTACAATGAGCAGTTCTTC. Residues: CASSLPLRASSYNEQFF.

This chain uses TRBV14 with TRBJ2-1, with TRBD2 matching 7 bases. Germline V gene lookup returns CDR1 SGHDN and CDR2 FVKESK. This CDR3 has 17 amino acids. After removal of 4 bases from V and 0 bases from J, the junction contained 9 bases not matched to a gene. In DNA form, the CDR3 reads TGTGCCAGCAGCCTAGGGCGGCAGCGGGGCTCCTACAATGAGCAGTTCTTC. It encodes CASSLGRQRGSYNEQFF.

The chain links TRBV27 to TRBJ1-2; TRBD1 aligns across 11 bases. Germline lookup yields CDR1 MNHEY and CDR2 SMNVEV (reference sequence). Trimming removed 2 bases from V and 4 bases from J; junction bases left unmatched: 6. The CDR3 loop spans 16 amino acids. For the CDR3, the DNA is TGTGCCAGCAGTTTACGGACAGGGGGCTTATTCTATGGCTACACCTTC. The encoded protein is CASSLRTGGLFYGYTF.

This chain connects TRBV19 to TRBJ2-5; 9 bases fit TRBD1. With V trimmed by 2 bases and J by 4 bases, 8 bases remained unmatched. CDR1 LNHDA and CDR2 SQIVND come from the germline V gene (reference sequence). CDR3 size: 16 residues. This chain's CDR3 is CASSIIGTGLRETQYF. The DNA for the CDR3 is TGTGCCAGTAGTATAATCGGGACAGGGCTCCGAGAGACCCAGTACTTC.

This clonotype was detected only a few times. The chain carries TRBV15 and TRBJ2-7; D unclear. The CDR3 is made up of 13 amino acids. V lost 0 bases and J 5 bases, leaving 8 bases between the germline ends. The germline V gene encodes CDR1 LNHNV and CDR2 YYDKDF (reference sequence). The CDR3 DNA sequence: TGTGCCACCAGCAGAGATCGGAGAAACGAGCAGTACTTC. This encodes CATSRDRRNEQYF.

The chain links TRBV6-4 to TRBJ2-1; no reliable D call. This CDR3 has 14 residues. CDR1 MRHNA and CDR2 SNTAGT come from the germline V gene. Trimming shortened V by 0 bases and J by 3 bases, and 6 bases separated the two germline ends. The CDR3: CASSDSGFYNEQFF. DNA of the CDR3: TGTGCCAGCAGTGACTCCGGGTTCTACAATGAGCAGTTCTTC.

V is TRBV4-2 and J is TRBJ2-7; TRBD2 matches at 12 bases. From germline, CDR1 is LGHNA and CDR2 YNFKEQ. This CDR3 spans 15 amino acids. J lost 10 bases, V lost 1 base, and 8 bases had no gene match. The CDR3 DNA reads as TGTGCCAGCAGCCAAGTTTTGGCTAGCGGGAGGGTTCAGTACTTC. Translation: CASSQVLASGRVQYF.

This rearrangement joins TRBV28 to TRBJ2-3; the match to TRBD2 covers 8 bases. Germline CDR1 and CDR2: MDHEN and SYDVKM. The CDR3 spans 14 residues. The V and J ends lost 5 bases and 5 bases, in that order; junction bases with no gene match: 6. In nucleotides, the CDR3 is TGTGCCAGCAGTGGAGCGGGAGAAGAAGATACGCAGTATTTT. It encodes CASSGAGEEDTQYF. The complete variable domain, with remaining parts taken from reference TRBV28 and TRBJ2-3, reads DVKVTQSSRYLVKRTGEKVFLECVQDMDHENMFWYRQDPGLGLRLIYFSYDVKMKEKGDIPEGYSVSREKKERFSLILESASTNQTSMYLCASSGAGEEDTQYFGPGTRLTVL.

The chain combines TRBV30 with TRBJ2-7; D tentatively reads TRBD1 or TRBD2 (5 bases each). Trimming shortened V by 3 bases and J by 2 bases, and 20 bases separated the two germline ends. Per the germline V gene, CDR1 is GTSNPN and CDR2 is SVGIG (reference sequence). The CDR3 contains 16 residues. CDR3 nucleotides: TGTGCCTGGAGCTATTCACCGGGGACCCCCGCCTACGAGCAGTACTTC. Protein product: CAWSYSPGTPAYEQYF.

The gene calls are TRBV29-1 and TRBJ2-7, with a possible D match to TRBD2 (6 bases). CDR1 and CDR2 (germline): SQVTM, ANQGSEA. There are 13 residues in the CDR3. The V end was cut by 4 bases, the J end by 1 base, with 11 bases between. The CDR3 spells CSVVTGESYEQYF. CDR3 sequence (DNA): TGCAGCGTTGTGACGGGAGAGTCCTACGAGCAGTACTTC.

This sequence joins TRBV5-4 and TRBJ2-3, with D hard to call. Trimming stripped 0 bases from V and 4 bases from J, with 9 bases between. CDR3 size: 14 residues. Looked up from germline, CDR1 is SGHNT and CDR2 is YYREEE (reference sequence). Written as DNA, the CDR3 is TGTGCCAGCAGCTTGGAACTACCCCCAGATACGCAGTATTTT. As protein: CASSLELPPDTQYF.

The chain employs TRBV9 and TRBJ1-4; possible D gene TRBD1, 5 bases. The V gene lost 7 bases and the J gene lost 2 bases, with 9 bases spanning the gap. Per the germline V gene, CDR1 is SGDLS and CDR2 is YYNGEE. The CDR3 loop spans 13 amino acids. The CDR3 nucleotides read TGTGCCAGCGGGGACGTGACTAATGAAAAACTGTTTTTT. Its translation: CASGDVTNEKLFF.

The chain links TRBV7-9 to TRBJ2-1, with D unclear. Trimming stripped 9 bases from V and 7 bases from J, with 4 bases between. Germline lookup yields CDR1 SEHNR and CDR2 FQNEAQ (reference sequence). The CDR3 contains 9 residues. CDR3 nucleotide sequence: TGTGCCAGAGGGAATGAGCAGTTCTTC. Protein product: CARGNEQFF.

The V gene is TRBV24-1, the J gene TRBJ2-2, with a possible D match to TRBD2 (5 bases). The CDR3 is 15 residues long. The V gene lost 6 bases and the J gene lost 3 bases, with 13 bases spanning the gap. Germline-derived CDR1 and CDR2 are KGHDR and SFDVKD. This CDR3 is CATSMGSPYTGELFF. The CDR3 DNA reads TGTGCCACCAGTATGGGGAGCCCTTACACCGGGGAGCTGTTTTTT.

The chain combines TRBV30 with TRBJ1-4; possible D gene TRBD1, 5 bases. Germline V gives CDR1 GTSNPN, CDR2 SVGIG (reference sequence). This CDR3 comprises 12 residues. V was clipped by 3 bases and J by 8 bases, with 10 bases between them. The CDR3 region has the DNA TGTGCCTGGAGCTTTTGGGGGGAAAAACTGTTTTTT. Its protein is CAWSFWGEKLFF.